This TCR beta chain came from a study of blood T cell repertoires in COVID-19. For the study at large: Specimens from acute and convalescent COVID-19 originated in the United States, Italy and Spain.

Produced via immunoSEQ multiplex PCR; TCRdb's table is partial and in-frame only. The table has hundreds of thousands of clones, 80% to 90% seen once; the top ten hold 2% to 3%. V lost 8 bases and J 6 bases, leaving 13 bases between the germline ends. The CDR3 totals 13 residues. Germline V lookup: CDR1 MGHDK, CDR2 SYGVNS. Participant-reported clinical history was the basis for cohort assignment. V and J are TRBV25-1 and TRBJ2-2; D ambiguous. Material: PBMCs or T cells enriched from blood (not recorded which). The sequence derives from a woman aged 30 to 39 with acute COVID-19. Written as DNA, the CDR3 is TGTGCCAGCCGCCTCGAAGGAGCCGGGGAGCTGTTTTTT. It codes for CASRLEGAGELFF.